The source of this T cell receptor beta chain is a study of CD8+CD57+ T cells in acquired aplastic anemia. In the study overall: Average DNA yield from sorted CD4+ and CD8+ cells was approximately 3 ug. Healthy donor sequencing depth: 9.5 million to 10.8 million CD4+, under 12 million CD8+ reads.

TCR beta VDJ and CDR3 profiles were obtained from a genomic DNA template. One entry per CDR3 protein, called by TCRdb with MiXCR from the reads. The sample records 400,000 to 450,000 distinct CDR3 sequences, roughly 68% being singletons. The CDR3 is 13 amino acids. Germline V gives CDR1 SGHTA, CDR2 FQGNSA. Trimming stripped 9 bases from V and 0 bases from J, with 12 bases between. This sequence originates from a human donor in good health, serving as a control. Sequencing was performed on sorted CD4+, CD8+, or CD8+CD57+ T cells (not recorded which) from PBMCs. This chain connects TRBV7-2 to TRBJ2-7; no reliable D call. CDR3 protein: CASSMGLSYEQYV. CDR3 DNA: TGTGCCAGTAGCATGGGTCTCTCCTACGAGCAGTACGTC.